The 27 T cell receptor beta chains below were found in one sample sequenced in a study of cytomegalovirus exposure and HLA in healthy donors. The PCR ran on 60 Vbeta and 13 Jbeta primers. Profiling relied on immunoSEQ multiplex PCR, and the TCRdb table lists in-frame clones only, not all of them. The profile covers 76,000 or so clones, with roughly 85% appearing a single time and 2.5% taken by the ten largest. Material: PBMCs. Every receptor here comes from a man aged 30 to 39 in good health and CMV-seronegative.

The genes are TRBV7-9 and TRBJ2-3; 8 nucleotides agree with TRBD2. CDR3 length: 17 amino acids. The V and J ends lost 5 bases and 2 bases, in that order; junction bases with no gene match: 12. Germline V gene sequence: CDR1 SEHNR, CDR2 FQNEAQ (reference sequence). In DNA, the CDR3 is TGTGCCAGCAGCCCGCGGACTAGCAGCCTCTACACAGATACGCAGTATTTT. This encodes CASSPRTSSLYTDTQYF.

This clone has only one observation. The CDR3 coding sequence is TGTGCCAGCAGTGAAGCCGCTAGCGGTACTCGCTACGAGCAGTACTTC. Protein sequence: CASSEAASGTRYEQYF. The chain uses TRBV2 and TRBJ2-7; 7 nucleotides align to TRBD2. The CDR3 has 16 residues. V was pared by 0 bases and J by 3 bases, with 8 bases of the junction left unmatched. Germline V lookup: CDR1 SNHLY, CDR2 FYNNEI.

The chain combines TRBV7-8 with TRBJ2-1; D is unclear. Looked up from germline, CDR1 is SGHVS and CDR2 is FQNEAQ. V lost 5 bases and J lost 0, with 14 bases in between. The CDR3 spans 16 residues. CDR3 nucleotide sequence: TGTGCCAGCAGCCCGTCCTATGCGCCCTCCTACAATGAGCAGTTCTTC. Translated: CASSPSYAPSYNEQFF.

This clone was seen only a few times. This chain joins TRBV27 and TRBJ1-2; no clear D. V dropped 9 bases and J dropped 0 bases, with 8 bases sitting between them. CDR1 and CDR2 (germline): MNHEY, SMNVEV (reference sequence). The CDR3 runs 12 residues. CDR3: CASRGANYGYTF. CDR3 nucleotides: TGTGCCAGTCGGGGAGCTAACTATGGCTACACCTTC.

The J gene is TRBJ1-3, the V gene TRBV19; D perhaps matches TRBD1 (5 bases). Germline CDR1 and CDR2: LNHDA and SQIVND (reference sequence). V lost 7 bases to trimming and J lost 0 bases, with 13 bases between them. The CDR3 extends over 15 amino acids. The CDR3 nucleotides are TGTGCCAGTACCTCACAGGCGACCTCTGGAAACACCATATATTTT. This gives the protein CASTSQATSGNTIYF.

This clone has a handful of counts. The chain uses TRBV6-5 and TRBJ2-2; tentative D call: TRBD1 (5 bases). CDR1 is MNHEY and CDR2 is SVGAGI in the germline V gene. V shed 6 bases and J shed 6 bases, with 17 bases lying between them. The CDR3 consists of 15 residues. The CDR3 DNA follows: TGTGCCAGCAGCCAGACAGCTACCGGAGCCGGGGAGCTGTTTTTT. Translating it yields CASSQTATGAGELFF.

The CDR3 loop reads CASSSLTGGAKNIQYF. CDR3 bases: TGCGCCAGCAGCTCACTGACAGGGGGTGCCAAAAACATTCAGTACTTC. V and J are TRBV5-1 and TRBJ2-4, with TRBD1 matching over 9 bases. J gave up 1 base and V 3 bases, and 5 bases lay outside the gene matches. The CDR3 loop spans 16 amino acids. The germline V gene has CDR1 SGHRS and CDR2 YFSETQ.

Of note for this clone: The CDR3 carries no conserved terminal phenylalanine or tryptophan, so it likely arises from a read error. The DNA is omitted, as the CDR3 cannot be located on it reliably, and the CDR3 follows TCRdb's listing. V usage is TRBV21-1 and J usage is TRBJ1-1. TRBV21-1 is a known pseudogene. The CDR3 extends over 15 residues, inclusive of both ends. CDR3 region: CASSKARGPIPEAFL.

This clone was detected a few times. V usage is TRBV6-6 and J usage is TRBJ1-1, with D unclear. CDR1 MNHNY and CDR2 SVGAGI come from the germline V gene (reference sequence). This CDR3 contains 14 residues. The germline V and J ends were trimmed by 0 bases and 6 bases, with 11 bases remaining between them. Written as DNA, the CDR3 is TGTGCCAGCAGTTACTCGATAGATTCTTCTGAAGCTTTCTTT. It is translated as CASSYSIDSSEAFF.

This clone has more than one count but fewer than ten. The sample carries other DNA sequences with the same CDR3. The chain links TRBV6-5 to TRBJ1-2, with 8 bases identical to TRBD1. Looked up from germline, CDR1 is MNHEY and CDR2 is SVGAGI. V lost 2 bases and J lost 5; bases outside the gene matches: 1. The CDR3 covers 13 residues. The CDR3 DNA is TGTGCCAGCAGTTACGACAGGGGATATGGCTACACCTTC. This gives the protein CASSYDRGYGYTF.

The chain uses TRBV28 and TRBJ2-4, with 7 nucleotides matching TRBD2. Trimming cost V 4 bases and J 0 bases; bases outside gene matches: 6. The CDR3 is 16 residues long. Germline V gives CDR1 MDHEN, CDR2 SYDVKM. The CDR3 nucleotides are TGTGCCAGCAGTTCGGGGGGTATGCTAGCCAAAAACATTCAGTACTTC. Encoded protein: CASSSGGMLAKNIQYF.

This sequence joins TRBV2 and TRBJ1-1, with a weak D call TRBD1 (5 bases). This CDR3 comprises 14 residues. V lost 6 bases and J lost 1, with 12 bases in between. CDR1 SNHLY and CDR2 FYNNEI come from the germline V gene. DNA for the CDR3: TGTGCCAGCAGGCCACGGGGGGGGAACACTGAAGCTTTCTTT. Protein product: CASRPRGGNTEAFF.

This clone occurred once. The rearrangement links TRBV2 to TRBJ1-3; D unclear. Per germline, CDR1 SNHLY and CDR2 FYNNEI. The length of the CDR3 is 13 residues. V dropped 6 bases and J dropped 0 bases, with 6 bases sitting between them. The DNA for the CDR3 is TGTGCCAGCAGGGGGAGCTCTGGAAACACCATATATTTT. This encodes CASRGSSGNTIYF. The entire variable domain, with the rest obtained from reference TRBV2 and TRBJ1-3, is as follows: EPEVTQTPSHQVTQMGQEVILRCVPISNHLYFYWYRQILGQKVEFLVSFYNNEISEKSEIFDDQFSVERPDGSNFTLKIRSTKLEDSAMYFCASRGSSGNTIYFGEGSWLTVV.

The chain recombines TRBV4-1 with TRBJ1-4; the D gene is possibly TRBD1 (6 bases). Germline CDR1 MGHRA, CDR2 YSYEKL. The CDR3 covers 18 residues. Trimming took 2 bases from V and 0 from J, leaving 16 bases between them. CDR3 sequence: CASSQTGGQFATNEKLFF. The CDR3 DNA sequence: TGCGCCAGCAGCCAAACTGGCGGACAGTTTGCAACTAATGAAAAACTGTTTTTT.

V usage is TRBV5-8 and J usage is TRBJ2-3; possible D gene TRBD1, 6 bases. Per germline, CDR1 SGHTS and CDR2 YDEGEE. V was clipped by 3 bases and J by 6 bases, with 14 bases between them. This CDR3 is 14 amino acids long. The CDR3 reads CASSSYRVSDTQYF. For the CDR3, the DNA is TGTGCCAGCAGCTCGTACAGGGTATCGGATACGCAGTATTTT.

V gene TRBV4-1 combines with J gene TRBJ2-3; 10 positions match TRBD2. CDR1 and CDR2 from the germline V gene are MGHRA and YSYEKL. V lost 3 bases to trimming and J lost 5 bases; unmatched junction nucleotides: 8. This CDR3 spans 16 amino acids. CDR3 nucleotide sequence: TGCGCCAGCAGCCAGGAACGGGGACTAGCGATAGATACGCAGTATTTT. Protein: CASSQERGLAIDTQYF.

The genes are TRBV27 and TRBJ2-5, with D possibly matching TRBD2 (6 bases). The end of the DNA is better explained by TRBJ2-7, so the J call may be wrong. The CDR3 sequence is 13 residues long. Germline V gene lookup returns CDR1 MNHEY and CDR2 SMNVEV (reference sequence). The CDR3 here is CASSQYGGYEQYF. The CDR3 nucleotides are TGTGCCAGCAGTCAATACGGGGGTTACGAGCAGTACTTC.

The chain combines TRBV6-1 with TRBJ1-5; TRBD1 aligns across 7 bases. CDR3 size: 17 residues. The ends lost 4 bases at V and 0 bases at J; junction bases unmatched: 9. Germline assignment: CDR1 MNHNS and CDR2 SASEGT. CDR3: CASSALLTGISNQPQHF. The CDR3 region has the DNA TGTGCCAGCAGTGCCCTCCTGACAGGGATTAGCAATCAGCCCCAGCATTTT.

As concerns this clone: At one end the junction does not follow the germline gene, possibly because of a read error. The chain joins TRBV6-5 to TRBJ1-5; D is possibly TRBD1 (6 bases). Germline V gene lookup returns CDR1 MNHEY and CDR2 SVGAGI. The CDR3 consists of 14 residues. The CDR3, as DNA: TGTGCCGGCAGATCCCAGGGGCAAACACAGCCCCAGCATTTT. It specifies CAGRSQGQTQPQHF.

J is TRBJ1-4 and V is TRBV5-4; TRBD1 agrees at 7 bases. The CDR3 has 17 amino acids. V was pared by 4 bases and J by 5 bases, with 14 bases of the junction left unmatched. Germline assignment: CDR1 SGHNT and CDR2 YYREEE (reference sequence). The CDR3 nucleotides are TGTGCCAGCAGCCTAAATCATCCCCCGGGACAGAATGAAAAACTGTTTTTT. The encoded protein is CASSLNHPPGQNEKLFF.

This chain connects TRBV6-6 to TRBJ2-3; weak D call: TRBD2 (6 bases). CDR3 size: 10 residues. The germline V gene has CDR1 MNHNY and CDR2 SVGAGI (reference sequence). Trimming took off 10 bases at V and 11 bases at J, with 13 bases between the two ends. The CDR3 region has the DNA TGTGCCACCGGGGACTCCAGGCAGTATTTT. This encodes CATGDSRQYF.

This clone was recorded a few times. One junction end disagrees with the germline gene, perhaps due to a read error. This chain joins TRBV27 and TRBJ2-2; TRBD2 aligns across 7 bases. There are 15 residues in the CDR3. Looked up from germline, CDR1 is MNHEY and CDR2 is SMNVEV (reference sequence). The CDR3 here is CYAVFSGTNTGELFF. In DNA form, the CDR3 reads TGCTATGCTGTTTTCAGCGGGACGAACACCGGGGAGCTGTTTTTT.

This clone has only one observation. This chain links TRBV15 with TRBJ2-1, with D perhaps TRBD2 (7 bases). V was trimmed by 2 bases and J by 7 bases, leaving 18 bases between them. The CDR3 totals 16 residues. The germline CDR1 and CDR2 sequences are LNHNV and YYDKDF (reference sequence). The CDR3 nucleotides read TGTGCCACCAGCAGACTTTTAGCGGAGGGGGGGAATGAGCAGTTCTTC. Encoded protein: CATSRLLAEGGNEQFF.

CDR3 DNA: TGTGCCAGCAGCTTGGGGACCTGGGGACAGGGAGAGACCCAGTACTTC. Translating gives CASSLGTWGQGETQYF. The chain joins TRBV5-8 to TRBJ2-5; TRBD1 aligns across 9 bases. Losses at the gene ends were 0 bases for V and 4 bases for J; bases not matched to a gene: 7. Germline lookup yields CDR1 SGHTS and CDR2 YDEGEE. The CDR3 runs to 16 residues.

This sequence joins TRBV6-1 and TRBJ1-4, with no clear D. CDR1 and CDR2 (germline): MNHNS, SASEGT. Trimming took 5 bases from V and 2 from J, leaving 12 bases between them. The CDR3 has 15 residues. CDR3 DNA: TGTGCCAGCAGTACTACTGGAAGGACTAATGAAAAACTGTTTTTT. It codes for CASSTTGRTNEKLFF.

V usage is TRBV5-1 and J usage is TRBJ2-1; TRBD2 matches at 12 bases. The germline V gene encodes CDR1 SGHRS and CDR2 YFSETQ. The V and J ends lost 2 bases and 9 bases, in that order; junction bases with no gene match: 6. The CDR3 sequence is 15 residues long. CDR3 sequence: CASSFLAGGDGEQFF. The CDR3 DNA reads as TGCGCCAGCAGCTTTCTAGCGGGAGGGGACGGTGAGCAGTTCTTC. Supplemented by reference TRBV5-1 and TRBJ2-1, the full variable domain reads KAGVTQTPRYLIKTRGQQVTLSCSPISGHRSVSWYQQTPGQGLQFLFEYFSETQRNKGNFPGRFSGRQFSNSRSEMNVSTLELGDSALYLCASSFLAGGDGEQFFGPGTRLTVL.

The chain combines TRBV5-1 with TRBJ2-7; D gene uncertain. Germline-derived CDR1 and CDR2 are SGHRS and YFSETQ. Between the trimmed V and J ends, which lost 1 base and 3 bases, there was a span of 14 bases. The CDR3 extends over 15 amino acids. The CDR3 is CASSLTISQFYEQYF. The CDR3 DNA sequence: TGCGCCAGCAGCTTGACTATTTCCCAATTCTACGAGCAGTACTTC.